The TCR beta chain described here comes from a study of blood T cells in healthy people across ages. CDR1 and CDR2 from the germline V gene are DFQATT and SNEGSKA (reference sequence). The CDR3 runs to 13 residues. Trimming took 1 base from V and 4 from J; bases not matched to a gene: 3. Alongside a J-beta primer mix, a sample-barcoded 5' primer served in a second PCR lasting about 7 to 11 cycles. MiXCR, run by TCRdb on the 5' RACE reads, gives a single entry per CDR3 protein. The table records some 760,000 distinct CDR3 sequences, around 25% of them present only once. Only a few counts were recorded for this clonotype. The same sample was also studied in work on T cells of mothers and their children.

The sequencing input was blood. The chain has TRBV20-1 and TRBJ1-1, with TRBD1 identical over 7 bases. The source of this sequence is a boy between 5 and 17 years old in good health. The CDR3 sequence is CSARVTGTTEAFF. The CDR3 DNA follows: TGCAGTGCTAGAGTGACAGGGACCACTGAAGCTTTCTTT.